These T cell receptor beta chains were read from a single sample in a study of T cell responses to AZD1222 COVID-19 vaccine. Profiling relied on immunoSEQ multiplex PCR, and the TCRdb table lists in-frame clones only, not all of them. The table includes tens of thousands of clones, roughly 89% detected once. The sample consisted of peripheral blood, taken on day 0 of AZD1222 vaccination. The receptor set was obtained from an adult in good health. CDR3s include the opening cysteine and the closing phenylalanine or tryptophan. A D gene is named only where the DNA matches it firmly. For some rows the clone size is stated as once, few or many, or as a class when expanded; others skip it.

>TRBJ1-5|TRBV30|NA|TRBD1|14
CAWSSGQGVQPQHF
TGTGCCTGGAGTAGTGGACAGGGGGTTCAGCCCCAGCATTTT
>TRBJ2-2|TRBV11-1|once|TRBD2|14
CASSLSSGSGELFF
TGTGCCAGCAGCTTGTCTAGCGGGAGCGGGGAGCTGTTTTTT
>TRBJ2-4|TRBV28|NA|NA|14
CASSSALAKNIQYF
TGTGCCAGCAGTTCAGCGTTGGCCAAAAACATTCAGTACTTC
>TRBJ1-3|TRBV30|NA|NA|14
CAWNGHPPGNTIYF
TGTGCCTGGAACGGACACCCCCCTGGAAACACCATATATTTT
>TRBJ1-6|TRBV3-1/TRBV3-2|NA|NA|15
CASSPIARVNSPLHF
TGTGCCAGCAGCCCCATCGCCAGGGTTAATTCACCCCTCCACTTT
>TRBJ2-7|TRBV6-5|NA|NA|13
CASWTWEGYEQYF
TGTGCCAGCTGGACGTGGGAAGGGTACGAGCAGTACTTC
>TRBJ2-2|TRBV10-2|NA|NA|14
CASMGLLYTGELFF
TGCGCCAGCATGGGCCTTCTCTACACCGGGGAGCTGTTTTTT
>TRBJ2-7|TRBV28|NA|NA|11
CASSRGYEQYF
TGTGCCAGCAGTAGAGGCTACGAGCAGTACTTC
>TRBJ1-5|TRBV6-6|NA|NA|14
CATRGGASNQPQHF
TGTGCCACGAGGGGGGGCGCGAGCAATCAGCCCCAGCATTTT
>TRBJ2-2|TRBV5-4|NA|NA|16
CASSSIIRRDTGELFF
TGTGCCAGCAGCTCTATCATAAGAAGGGACACCGGGGAGCTGTTTTTT
>TRBJ2-7|TRBV4-1|NA|TRBD2|16
CASSQEGAGDFYEQYF
TGCGCCAGCAGCCAAGAAGGGGCGGGAGACTTCTACGAGCAGTACTTC
>TRBJ2-3|TRBV19|NA|TRBD2|16
CASSIASGEGSDTQYF
TGTGCCAGTAGTATAGCTAGCGGAGAGGGGTCAGATACGCAGTATTTT
>TRBJ1-5|TRBV7-9|NA|NA|12
CASSLAVQPQHF
TGTGCCAGCAGCTTAGCTGTTCAGCCCCAGCATTTT
>TRBJ2-1|TRBV6-5|NA|NA|13
CASRTVSYNEQFF
TGTGCCAGCAGGACCGTAAGCTACAATGAGCAGTTCTTC
>TRBJ2-1|TRBV6-2/TRBV6-3|NA|TRBD2|14
CASSDLAGHNEQFF
TGTGCCAGCAGCGATCTAGCGGGACACAATGAGCAGTTCTTC
>TRBJ1-1|TRBV18|NA|NA|15
CASSRGGGGNTEAFF
TGTGCCAGCTCCCGCGGTGGTGGGGGCAACACTGAAGCTTTCTTT
>TRBJ2-3|TRBV9|NA|NA|14
CASSGAGSTDTQYF
TGTGCCAGCAGCGGAGCGGGTAGCACAGATACGCAGTATTTT
>TRBJ1-4|TRBV30|NA|NA|12
CAWGPRMEKLFF
TGTGCCTGGGGACCCCGGATGGAAAAACTGTTTTTT
>TRBJ1-2|TRBV29-1|few|NA|14
CSVELRGPNYGYTF
TGCAGCGTTGAATTGCGCGGACCCAACTATGGCTACACCTTC
>TRBJ2-1|TRBV11-3|NA|NA|13
CASSLKGYNEQFF
TGTGCCAGCAGCTTAAAGGGCTACAATGAGCAGTTCTTC
>TRBJ2-2|TRBV7-6|NA|NA|16
CASSLNRAPSTGELFF
TGTGCCAGCAGCTTAAACAGGGCCCCATCCACCGGGGAGCTGTTTTTT
>TRBJ2-3|TRBV7-6|NA|TRBD1|15
CASSYDPDRTDTQYF
TGTGCCAGCAGCTACGACCCGGACAGGACAGATACGCAGTATTTT
>TRBJ1-2|TRBV7-9|NA|TRBD1|15
CASSPGTGETYGYTF
TGTGCCAGCAGCCCAGGGACAGGGGAGACCTATGGCTACACCTTC
>TRBJ1-2|TRBV2|NA|NA|14
CASSGEGFPIGYTF
TGTGCCAGCAGTGGGGAGGGATTCCCTATCGGCTACACCTTC
>TRBJ1-2|TRBV11-2|NA|NA|13
CASSLMAAYGYTF
TGTGCCAGCAGCTTAATGGCAGCGTATGGCTACACCTTC
>TRBJ2-3|TRBV5-1|NA|NA|14
CASSLLGSTDTQYF
TGCGCCAGCAGCTTGTTGGGGAGCACAGATACGCAGTATTTT
>TRBJ2-7|TRBV7-2|NA|NA|13
CASSFGITYEQYF
TGTGCCAGCAGCTTTGGAATCACCTACGAGCAGTACTTC
>TRBJ2-7|TRBV2|NA|TRBD1|14
CASSGQGAMYEQYF
TGTGCCAGCAGTGGACAGGGGGCAATGTACGAGCAGTACTTC
>TRBJ1-5|TRBV6-5|NA|NA|13
CASTFGLNQPQHF
TGTGCCAGCACCTTCGGACTCAATCAGCCCCAGCATTTT
>TRBJ2-1|TRBV6-1|NA|NA|19
CASSVATGPLPSTNNEQFF
TGTGCCAGCAGTGTCGCGACTGGCCCATTACCCTCTACAAACAATGAGCAGTTCTTC
>TRBJ2-1|TRBV2|NA|TRBD2|14
CASTFSGRANEQFF
TGTGCCAGCACATTTAGCGGGAGGGCCAATGAGCAGTTCTTC
>TRBJ2-3|TRBV6-2/TRBV6-3|NA|TRBD2|16
CASSLGTSGGADTQYF
TGTGCCAGCAGCCTCGGGACTAGCGGGGGGGCAGATACGCAGTATTTT
>TRBJ1-2|TRBV7-2|NA|NA|15
CASSLNQIQGYGYTF
TGTGCCAGCAGCTTAAACCAGATCCAAGGCTATGGCTACACCTTC
>TRBJ1-1|TRBV7-2|NA|NA|14
CASSFWQGKTEAFF
TGTGCCAGCAGCTTTTGGCAGGGTAAGACTGAAGCTTTCTTT
>TRBJ2-7|TRBV15|once|TRBD1|14
CATSRTGNVYEQYF
TGTGCCACCAGCAGGACAGGGAACGTCTACGAGCAGTACTTC
>TRBJ2-3|TRBV2|NA|TRBD2|14
CASRVSGSTDTQYF
TGTGCCAGCAGGGTTAGCGGGAGCACAGATACGCAGTATTTT
>TRBJ1-2|TRBV6-5|NA|NA|13
CASRDPGPQGYTF
TGTGCCAGCCGCGACCCCGGACCTCAGGGCTACACCTTC
>TRBJ2-5|TRBV12-3/TRBV12-4|NA|NA|13
CASSLLEEETQYF
TGTGCCAGCAGTTTATTGGAGGAAGAGACCCAGTACTTC
>TRBJ1-3|TRBV30|NA|NA|12
CALTGSGNTIYF
TGTGCCCTGACAGGCTCTGGAAACACCATATATTTT
>TRBJ1-2|TRBV5-1|NA|TRBD1|15
CASSLDRGHRDGYTF
TGCGCCAGCAGCTTGGACAGGGGGCATCGGGATGGCTACACCTTC
>TRBJ2-7|TRBV7-2|NA|TRBD2|16
CASSSWQRGASYEQYF
TGTGCCAGCAGCTCCTGGCAGCGGGGGGCCAGCTACGAGCAGTACTTC
>TRBJ2-3|TRBV7-2|NA|NA|13
CASSSTGSDTQYF
TGTGCCAGCAGCTCTACAGGGTCCGATACGCAGTATTTT
>TRBJ2-7|TRBV15|NA|NA|17
CATSRDVPGVGGYEQYF
TGTGCCACCAGCAGAGATGTTCCGGGGGTCGGGGGATACGAGCAGTACTTC
>TRBJ1-4|TRBV5-6|NA|NA|15
CASSLRWERSEKLFF
TGTGCCAGCAGCTTGAGGTGGGAGCGGTCCGAAAAACTGTTTTTT
>TRBJ2-3|TRBV11-3|NA|NA|13
CASSLRGPDTQYF
TGTGCCAGCAGCCTCAGGGGTCCAGATACGCAGTATTTT
>TRBJ1-5|TRBV7-9|NA|NA|12
CASSFTDQPQHF
TGTGCCAGCAGCTTTACCGATCAGCCCCAGCATTTT
>TRBJ2-7|TRBV29-1|NA|TRBD1|13
CSAYSTGDGEQYF
TGCAGCGCCTACAGTACAGGGGATGGCGAGCAGTACTTC
>TRBJ1-2|TRBV12-3/TRBV12-4|NA|NA|12
CASSGANYGYTF
TGTGCCAGCAGCGGGGCTAACTATGGCTACACCTTC
>TRBJ1-6|TRBV6-1|NA|TRBD1|14
CASSEPPGGSPLHF
TGTGCCAGCAGTGAACCACCAGGGGGCTCACCCCTCCACTTT
>TRBJ1-2|TRBV20-1|NA|TRBD1|15
CSASLSGTGGDGYTF
TGCAGTGCTAGTTTATCGGGGACAGGGGGCGATGGCTACACCTTC
>TRBJ2-1|TRBV2|NA|NA|13
CASSGTTYNEQFF
TGTGCCAGCAGTGGGACAACCTACAATGAGCAGTTCTTC
>TRBJ1-5|TRBV7-8|NA|NA|13
CASRGLSNQPQHF
TGTGCCAGCAGGGGTTTGAGCAATCAGCCCCAGCATTTT
>TRBJ2-2|TRBV11-2|NA|TRBD2|18
CASSLWTSGRALTGELFF
TGTGCCAGCAGCTTATGGACTAGCGGGAGGGCCTTAACCGGGGAGCTGTTTTTT
>TRBJ2-7|TRBV5-1|NA|TRBD1|17
CASSLVPPGTGSYEQYF
TGCGCCAGCAGCTTGGTTCCTCCCGGGACAGGCTCCTACGAGCAGTACTTC
>TRBJ2-1|TRBV3-1/TRBV3-2|NA|NA|14
CASSPEFVPNEQFF
TGTGCCAGCAGCCCTGAATTCGTACCCAATGAGCAGTTCTTC
>TRBJ2-3|TRBV9|NA|TRBD2|18
CASSPGLAGEGFIDTQYF
TGTGCCAGCAGCCCGGGACTAGCGGGAGAGGGTTTCATAGATACGCAGTATTTT
>TRBJ1-6|TRBV21-1|NA|NA|16
CASSKGDRGYNSPLHF
TGTGCCAGCAGCAAGGGGGACAGGGGCTATAATTCACCCCTCCACTTT
>TRBJ2-7|TRBV27|NA|NA|17
CASSLRGNLPTVYEQYF
TGTGCCAGCAGTTTAAGGGGAAACCTCCCCACCGTCTACGAGCAGTACTTC
>TRBJ1-1|TRBV7-9|few|NA|13
CASGTTGYTEAFF
TGTGCCAGCGGAACTACAGGGTACACTGAAGCTTTCTTT